The clone carrying this T cell receptor beta chain was found a few times. The target antigen is unknown. TCRdb re-analysed the RACE reads in MiXCR, keeping a single row per CDR3 protein. The repertoire has around 300,000 distinct CDR3 sequences, around 7% of them found once; the top ten carry 7% to 10%. This specimen comes from a study of human T cells and chemical hapten exposure. Broader study findings: With regard to DPC sensitization, TCRs above 1 in 1000 frequency did not change.

Time point meaning: patch test 1, 2 weeks after DPC sensitization. Treatment reported: therapeutic diphenylcyclopropenone sensitization with weekly scalp DPC. This clonotype was obtained from a woman between 18 and 30 years old with alopecia areata. Some clones in this sample may be carry-over from other donors' samples. Sequenced material: whole blood, taken in connection with sensitization to the hapten diphenylcyclopropenone (DPC).

The CDR3 DNA is TGCGCCAGCAGCTTTCGACGAGGTAATGCGGGTTCACCCCTCCACTTT. Translation: CASSFRRGNAGSPLHF. The chain carries TRBV5-1 and TRBJ1-6, with D uncertain. This CDR3 contains 16 residues. Between the trimmed V and J ends, which lost 2 bases and 9 bases, there was a span of 18 bases. Germline lookup yields CDR1 SGHRS and CDR2 YFSETQ. The full variable domain, completed using reference TRBV5-1 and TRBJ1-6, is KAGVTQTPRYLIKTRGQQVTLSCSPISGHRSVSWYQQTPGQGLQFLFEYFSETQRNKGNFPGRFSGRQFSNSRSEMNVSTLELGDSALYLCASSFRRGNAGSPLHFGNGTRLTVT.